A selection of T cell receptor beta chains follows, all from one sample in a study of regulatory T cells in long-lasting Graves disease. Each CDR3 protein is one row after TCRdb ran MiXCR on the multiplex PCR reads. The sample contains fewer than 550,000 distinct CDR3 sequences, roughly 15% of which appear only once. This sample was shared with a second study, whose subject was T cells in Graves' hyperthyroidism and ophthalmopathy.

Specimen: peripheral blood mononuclear cells (PBMCs), collected at new diagnosis, from a patient treated with antithyroid drugs. Every receptor here comes from a woman in her late teens or twenties with Graves disease. CDR3s include the opening cysteine and the closing phenylalanine or tryptophan. D genes are given only for firm matches. Size values are once, few and many counts, or a class for expanded clones, and some rows have none.

size,V,D,J,CDR3,DNA
few,TRBV28,TRBD1,TRBJ1-5,CASTTIRGSQPQHF,TGTGCCAGCACCACGATCAGGGGGTCTCAGCCCCAGCATTTT
once,TRBV13,.,TRBJ2-2,CASSLEGVVTGELFF,TGTGCCAGCAGCTTAGAGGGGGTAGTCACCGGGGAGCTGTTTTTT
.,TRBV7-6,.,TRBJ2-1,CASSIALAYNEQFF,TGTGCCAGCAGCATCGCGCTAGCCTACAATGAGCAGTTCTTC
few,TRBV11-1,.,TRBJ2-3,CASTTSSGAGDTQYF,TGTGCCAGCACCACCTCGTCGGGGGCAGGGGATACGCAGTATTTT
.,TRBV29-1,TRBD1,TRBJ2-2,CSAHGTANTGELFF,TGCAGCGCCCACGGGACAGCGAACACCGGGGAGCTGTTTTTT
.,TRBV4-1,TRBD1,TRBJ2-2,CASSQFRDRDNTGELFF,TGCGCCAGCAGCCAATTTCGGGACAGGGATAACACCGGGGAGCTGTTTTTT
few,TRBV7-2,TRBD2,TRBJ2-3,CASSLDRAGGADTQYF,TGTGCCAGCAGCTTAGATCGAGCGGGAGGGGCAGATACGCAGTATTTT
many,TRBV7-3,.,TRBJ2-2,CASSINRVTGELFF,TGTGCCAGCAGCATTAACAGGGTAACCGGGGAGCTGTTTTTT
many,TRBV7-3,.,TRBJ2-3,CASHPGSTSTDTQYF,TGTGCCAGTCACCCCGGATCTACTAGCACAGATACGCAGTATTTT
many,TRBV11-2,.,TRBJ2-2,CASSLLQGNTGELFF,TGTGCCAGCAGCTTACTGCAGGGGAACACCGGGGAGCTGTTTTTT
many,TRBV7-2,TRBD1,TRBJ1-1,CASSLAQGQLNTEAFF,TGTGCCAGCAGCTTAGCCCAGGGACAGTTGAACACTGAAGCTTTCTTT
many,TRBV12-3/TRBV12-4,.,TRBJ2-1,CASSLSRRNFEQFF,TGTGCCAGCAGTTTATCCCGACGGAACTTTGAGCAGTTCTTC
many,TRBV20-1,.,TRBJ2-1,CSARDLGGWRYNEQFF,TGCAGTGCTAGAGATCTGGGCGGGTGGCGGTACAATGAGCAGTTCTTC
.,TRBV18,.,TRBJ2-3,CASSTTRRDTQYF,TGTGCCAGCTCAACGACTAGGAGGGATACGCAGTATTTT
few,TRBV7-6,.,TRBJ2-1,CASSLITPTKYNEQFF,TGTGCCAGCAGCCTCATAACCCCGACGAAGTACAATGAGCAGTTCTTC
few,TRBV7-2,.,TRBJ2-5,CASSLGGTSVGETQYF,TGTGCCAGCAGCTTAGGTGGGACTTCCGTTGGGGAGACCCAGTACTTC
many,TRBV12-3/TRBV12-4,TRBD2,TRBJ2-1,CASSTPGLERNEQFF,TGTGCCAGCAGCACGCCGGGACTAGAACGCAATGAGCAGTTCTTC
few,TRBV20-1,.,TRBJ2-1,CSARVPRTHYNEQFF,TGCAGTGCTAGAGTACCTAGAACCCATTACAATGAGCAGTTCTTC
.,TRBV11-3,.,TRBJ1-4,CASSDDSSATNEKLFF,TGTGCCAGCAGCGACGACAGTTCCGCAACTAATGAAAAACTGTTTTTT
few,TRBV20-1,.,TRBJ2-1,CSAIGGTEQFF,TGCAGTGCCATCGGCGGGACTGAGCAGTTCTTC
many,TRBV11-1,.,TRBJ2-1,CASSLGLGREQFF,TGTGCCAGCAGCTTAGGGTTGGGACGGGAGCAGTTCTTC
.,TRBV29-1,.,TRBJ2-7,CSVGHTTISYEQYF,TGCAGCGTCGGGCACACTACTATATCCTACGAGCAGTACTTC
many,TRBV6-1,TRBD1,TRBJ2-1,CASTNAGGSYNEQFF,TGTGCCAGCACTAACGCAGGGGGCTCGTACAATGAGCAGTTCTTC
few,TRBV7-9,TRBD2,TRBJ2-1,CASSSSSGRGDEQFF,TGTGCCAGCAGCTCATCTAGCGGGAGGGGCGATGAGCAGTTCTTC
.,TRBV28,TRBD2,TRBJ2-7,CASSLTSGPYYEQYF,TGTGCCAGCAGTTTGACTAGCGGGCCTTACTACGAGCAGTACTTC
many,TRBV3-1,.,TRBJ2-7,CASSQDGDPPPYEQYF,TGTGCCAGCAGCCAAGACGGGGACCCCCCTCCATACGAGCAGTACTTC
.,TRBV14,.,TRBJ2-3,CASSPTGYHSDTQYF,TGTGCCAGCAGCCCCACCGGGTATCACTCAGATACGCAGTATTTT
many,TRBV20-1,.,TRBJ2-1,CSDRALSSYNEQFF,TGCAGTGACCGGGCCCTTAGCTCCTACAATGAGCAGTTCTTC
many,TRBV5-1,TRBD2,TRBJ2-3,CASSTLAGGSADTQYF,TGCGCCAGCAGCACCTTAGCGGGAGGGTCCGCAGATACGCAGTATTTT
few,TRBV7-2,.,TRBJ2-7,CASSQDPVKTYEQYF,TGCGCCAGCAGCCAAGATCCCGTCAAAACCTACGAGCAGTACTTC
few,TRBV19,TRBD1,TRBJ1-2,CATEGTANYGYTF,TGTGCCACTGAGGGGACAGCGAACTATGGCTACACCTTC
.,TRBV28,.,TRBJ1-5,CASSLIGSSRNQPQHF,TGTGCCAGCAGTTTAATTGGTTCGTCTCGCAATCAGCCCCAGCATTTT
many,TRBV6-2/TRBV6-3,TRBD1,TRBJ2-7,CASSEGGTDLYEQYF,TGTGCCAGCAGTGAAGGTGGGACAGACCTCTACGAGCAGTACTTC
many,TRBV28,.,TRBJ1-3,CATETYSGNTIYF,TGTGCCACCGAGACTTACTCTGGAAACACCATATATTTT
many,TRBV20-1,TRBD1,TRBJ2-3,CSAYDRVGATSTDTQYF,TGCAGTGCCTATGACAGGGTGGGAGCAACTAGCACAGATACGCAGTATTTT
many,TRBV20-1,TRBD1,TRBJ1-1,CSARDLQGAFMAFF,TGCAGTGCTAGAGATCTACAGGGGGCTTTTATGGCTTTCTTT
few,TRBV6-5,.,TRBJ2-4,CASSYRPGRGDIQYF,TGTGCCAGCAGTTACCGTCCAGGGCGAGGAGACATTCAGTACTTC
.,TRBV7-9,.,TRBJ1-3,CASSSVGGTIYF,TGTGCCAGCAGCTCCGTGGGGGGCACCATATATTTT
many,TRBV27,.,TRBJ1-1,CASSMTLGTEAFF,TGTGCCAGCAGTATGACCCTGGGCACTGAAGCTTTCTTT
many,TRBV7-3,.,TRBJ2-3,CASSLASDMLTDTQYF,TGTGCCAGCAGCTTGGCTAGTGATATGCTCACAGATACGCAGTATTTT
.,TRBV5-1,.,TRBJ2-1,CASSLGLAIPYNEQFF,TGCGCCAGCAGCTTGGGGCTAGCGATTCCCTACAATGAGCAGTTCTTC
many,TRBV11-2,TRBD2,TRBJ2-1,CASSLDHQASGSYNEQFF,TGTGCCAGCAGCTTAGATCATCAGGCTAGCGGGAGCTACAATGAGCAGTTCTTC
.,TRBV13,TRBD1,TRBJ1-4,CACQGQDNEKLFF,TGTGCCTGCCAGGGACAGGATAATGAAAAACTGTTTTTT
.,TRBV4-1,TRBD1,TRBJ2-7,CASSQDRDRLYEQYF,TGCGCCAGCAGCCAAGATCGGGACAGACTCTACGAGCAGTACTTC
.,TRBV6-2/TRBV6-3,TRBD1,TRBJ1-3,CASSPTGGSGNTIYF,TGTGCCAGCAGTCCTACAGGGGGCTCTGGAAACACCATATATTTT